The 18 T cell receptor beta chains below come from one sample, sequenced in a study of blood T cell repertoires in COVID-19 (dated by TCRdb to the early 2020s). Libraries were constructed by the immunoSEQ multiplex PCR assay. TCRdb took this table from immuneACCESS and kept in-frame rearrangements with V and J called. Such tables lack part of the clones; where checked against another copy, unresolved V genes explain under half of the gap, and the rest is unexplained. Across this sample there are about 190,000 clones, with 83% seen only once. Approximately 6.2% of the sample comes from the top ten. What was sequenced was peripheral blood. These receptors originate from a woman in her 40s with acute or convalescent COVID-19.

This clone came up a few times. This rearrangement joins TRBV2 to TRBJ1-2; a possible D gene is TRBD1 (5 bases). With 2 bases removed from V and 6 bases from J, the gap between germline ends came to 13 bases. Germline lookup yields CDR1 SNHLY and CDR2 FYNNEI. This CDR3 comprises 14 residues. CDR3 bases: TGTGCCAGCAGTGAACGTAAGGGGTTCGATGGCTACACCTTC. Translating it yields CASSERKGFDGYTF. Filled out from reference TRBV2 and TRBJ1-2, the complete variable domain reads EPEVTQTPSHQVTQMGQEVILRCVPISNHLYFYWYRQILGQKVEFLVSFYNNEISEKSEIFDDQFSVERPDGSNFTLKIRSTKLEDSAMYFCASSERKGFDGYTFGSGTRLTVV.

The CDR3 region is CASSRQGDQPQHF. The CDR3 DNA follows: TGTGCCAGCAGTCGACAGGGGGATCAGCCCCAGCATTTT. The chain recombines TRBV12-3 or TRBV12-4 with TRBJ1-5, with 9 bases that match TRBD1. CDR3 length: 13 amino acids. The V segment lost 5 bases and the J segment 5 bases; nucleotides outside the gene matches: 1.

This chain links TRBV6-5 with TRBJ1-2; unclear D gene. This CDR3 contains 15 residues. The germline V gene encodes CDR1 MNHEY and CDR2 SVGAGI. Trimming removed 5 bases from V and 7 bases from J, with 20 bases in between. The CDR3 DNA sequence: TGTGCCAGCAGTCAAACGGGAGCGTGGGCTGGTGGCTACACCTTC. Its protein is CASSQTGAWAGGYTF.

The chain is built from TRBV27 and TRBJ1-1; TRBD1 aligns across 8 bases. CDR1 and CDR2 (germline): MNHEY, SMNVEV (reference sequence). The CDR3 covers 13 residues. V was pared by 5 bases and J by 11 bases, with 10 bases of the junction left unmatched. CDR3 coding DNA: TGTGCCAGCAGTAGGGTGTCAGGGGGCGACGCTTTCTTT. Protein product: CASSRVSGGDAFF.

The chain is built from TRBV9 and TRBJ2-7; D unclear. The CDR3 extends over 13 amino acids. V lost 0 bases to trimming and J lost 3 bases, with 7 bases between them. Germline CDR1 reads SGDLS; CDR2 reads YYNGEE. The CDR3 spells CASSVGGSYEQYF. For the CDR3, the DNA is TGTGCCAGCAGCGTAGGTGGCAGCTACGAGCAGTACTTC.

The V gene is TRBV27, the J gene TRBJ1-1; maybe TRBD1 (6 bases). Germline V gene lookup returns CDR1 MNHEY and CDR2 SMNVEV (reference sequence). The CDR3 totals 15 residues. V lost 4 bases to trimming and J lost 5 bases, with 17 bases between them. The DNA of the CDR3 is TGTGCCAGCAGTTCTCTTCAGGGGAGGGGGACTGAAGCTTTCTTT. Its translation: CASSSLQGRGTEAFF.

The chain carries TRBV19 and TRBJ2-7; D may be TRBD1 (5 bases). Trimming removed 10 bases from V and 0 bases from J, with 10 bases in between. Per germline, CDR1 LNHDA and CDR2 SQIVND (reference sequence). CDR3 length: 12 residues. The CDR3 DNA sequence: TGTGCCACCTCCGACAGCTCCTACGAGCAGTACTTC. Its translation: CATSDSSYEQYF.

The chain joins TRBV4-1 to TRBJ2-1, with D perhaps TRBD2 (6 bases). This CDR3 is built from 17 residues. V was trimmed by 3 bases and J by 0 bases, leaving 15 bases between them. CDR1 and CDR2 from the germline V gene are MGHRA and YSYEKL. The CDR3 DNA reads TGCGCCAGCAGCCAGCGGATAGCGGCAAGCTCCTACAATGAGCAGTTCTTC. Its translation is CASSQRIAASSYNEQFF.

This chain connects TRBV7-8 to TRBJ2-1, with 10 bases aligning to TRBD2. V lost 0 bases, J lost 0 bases, and 2 bases stayed unmatched. Germline V gives CDR1 SGHVS, CDR2 FQNEAQ. The CDR3 sequence is 17 residues long. Written as DNA, the CDR3 is TGTGCCAGCAGCTTAGCTCGACTAGCGGGCTCCTACAATGAGCAGTTCTTC. This sequence encodes CASSLARLAGSYNEQFF.

The rearrangement uses TRBV27 and TRBJ2-7, with D perhaps matching TRBD1 (6 bases). Germline CDR1 is MNHEY and CDR2 is SMNVEV (reference sequence). V lost 5 bases to trimming and J lost 4 bases, with 9 bases between them. The CDR3 is made up of 12 amino acids. The CDR3 spells CASSTTGYEQYF. CDR3 DNA: TGTGCCAGCAGTACCACAGGGTACGAGCAGTACTTC.

The CDR3 DNA sequence: TGTGCCAGCAGTTTGAAGGCCCCGGGATATAATTCACCCCTCCACTTT. Translated, it gives CASSLKAPGYNSPLHF. This rearrangement joins TRBV27 to TRBJ1-6; no clear D gene. Germline V gene data show CDR1 as MNHEY and CDR2 as SMNVEV (reference sequence). V was pared by 3 bases and J by 4 bases, with 13 bases between. The CDR3 runs to 16 residues.

The gene calls are TRBV7-9 and TRBJ2-7; 7 bases line up with TRBD1. The CDR3 sequence is 11 residues long. Germline assignment: CDR1 SEHNR and CDR2 FQNEAQ (reference sequence). CDR3 protein: CVTGSLGEQYF. The CDR3 bases are TGTGTGACAGGGAGCCTCGGCGAGCAGTACTTC.

The V and J genes are TRBV6-5 and TRBJ1-2; TRBD1 aligns across 11 bases. Trimming removed 8 bases from V and 7 bases from J; junction bases left unmatched: 6. Germline assignment: CDR1 MNHEY and CDR2 SVGAGI. This CDR3 has 13 amino acids. The CDR3 region has the DNA TGTGCCAGCGGGGACAGGGGGTTCTTTGGCTACACCTTC. Amino acid sequence: CASGDRGFFGYTF.

The V call is TRBV19, the J call TRBJ2-2; 9 bases fit TRBD1. Trimming at V came to 10 bases and at J to 1 base, leaving 7 bases not matched to a gene. This CDR3 comprises 15 residues. CDR1 and CDR2 from the germline V gene are LNHDA and SQIVND (reference sequence). CDR3 residues: CATGDRAVNTGELFF. CDR3 bases: TGTGCCACGGGGGACAGGGCGGTGAACACCGGGGAGCTGTTTTTT.

This sequence joins TRBV30 and TRBJ2-5; TRBD2 matches at 8 bases. The V gene's germline CDR1 is GTSNPN and CDR2 SVGIG (reference sequence). V dropped 2 bases and J dropped 2; count of bases not matched to a gene: 7. This CDR3 region has 15 residues. The CDR3 spells CAWSRAGGLQETQYF. CDR3 coding DNA: TGTGCCTGGAGTCGGGCGGGGGGTTTACAAGAGACCCAGTACTTC. The complete variable domain, with remaining parts taken from reference TRBV30 and TRBJ2-5, reads SQTIHQWPATLVQPVGSPLSLECTVEGTSNPNLYWYRQAAGRGLQLLFYSVGIGQISSEVPQNLSASRPQDRQFILSSKKLLLSDSGFYLCAWSRAGGLQETQYFGPGTRLLVL.

This chain uses TRBV6-1 with TRBJ2-3; D is ambiguous. Germline CDR1 and CDR2: MNHNS and SASEGT. The V gene lost 3 bases and the J gene lost 5 bases, with 12 bases spanning the gap. The CDR3 extends over 14 amino acids. DNA for the CDR3: TGTGCCAGCAGTGATCCCGGGTTCGGAGATACGCAGTATTTT. Encoded protein: CASSDPGFGDTQYF.

This clone was observed once. This chain links TRBV30 with TRBJ2-5; 8 bases map to TRBD2. The CDR3 has 15 amino acids. J gave up 5 bases and V 2 bases, and 10 bases lay outside the gene matches. The germline V gene encodes CDR1 GTSNPN and CDR2 SVGIG (reference sequence). The CDR3 DNA reads TGTGCCTGGAGTTCTTTCGGGACTAGTGACGAGACCCAGTACTTC. Its protein product is CAWSSFGTSDETQYF.

This clone has a single count. The V call is TRBV30, the J call TRBJ1-1; no definite D call. The CDR3 contains 13 residues. Germline values: CDR1 GTSNPN, CDR2 SVGIG (reference sequence). With 3 bases removed from V and 3 bases from J, the gap between germline ends came to 11 bases. The CDR3 is CAWRIATYTEAFF. The CDR3 DNA reads TGTGCCTGGAGGATAGCTACCTACACTGAAGCTTTCTTT.